The 4 T cell receptor beta chains below were found in one sample sequenced in a study of T cells expressing NK-cell markers. TCRdb reprocessed the 5' RACE reads, keeping one entry per CDR3 protein, no DNA. The sample has roughly 420,000 distinct CDR3 sequences. Sample: blood T cells: a sorted CD56 or NKG2C T cell subset, CD4+ or CD8+ T cells, or bulk PBMC T cells (not recorded which). Receptors were obtained from a woman aged 18 to 75 in good health.

The J gene is TRBJ2-1, the V gene TRBV20-1; TCRdb reports TRBD2, a call that lacks DNA to check it against. The germline V gene has CDR1 DFQATT and CDR2 SNEGSKA (reference sequence). The CDR3 runs 14 residues. The chain's CDR3 is CSASRGLAYNEQFF.

The chain joins TRBV6-5 to TRBJ1-1; TCRdb selects TRBD1, and the lack of DNA leaves this call unchecked. The CDR3 length is 15 residues. The germline V gene encodes CDR1 MNHEY and CDR2 SVGAGI. The CDR3 is CASSYSGGKPLEAFF.

The V call is TRBV5-6, the J call TRBJ2-1; TCRdb's assignment of TRBD1 cannot be checked, as there is no DNA. The V gene's germline CDR1 is SGHDT and CDR2 YYEEEE. The CDR3 spans 13 residues. The CDR3 region is CASSVGPAREQFF.

The V and J genes are TRBV6-5 and TRBJ1-3; the D call of TRBD1 rests on TCRdb alone, since no DNA is present to check it. Germline assignment: CDR1 MNHEY and CDR2 SVGAGI. The CDR3 has 16 residues. CDR3 amino acids: CASSYPSPSVGNTIYF.